The entry below gives a single T cell receptor (beta chain) sequence along with its context. The antigen is undetermined. The data were obtained in a study of T cell responses to AZD1222 COVID-19 vaccine. Notes on the study in general: Spike-specific TCRs gained breadth and depth after people received two AZD1222 doses.

TCRdb's table, derived via immunoSEQ multiplex PCR, lists solely in-frame clones and lacks some. The table records over 150,000 clones, roughly nine tenths of them present only once. CDR3 size: 13 residues. Germline V gene sequence: CDR1 PRHDT, CDR2 FYEKMQ (reference sequence). V was pared by 6 bases and J by 7 bases, with 4 bases of the junction left unmatched. The chain links TRBV13 to TRBJ1-5; 9 positions agree with TRBD1. The sequencing used peripheral blood, collected on day 0 of AZD1222 vaccination. This clonotype originated in an adult in good health. DNA for the CDR3: TGTGCCAGCAGTCGGGACAGGGACCAGCCCCAGCATTTT. Translated: CASSRDRDQPQHF.